This entry lists 22 T cell receptor beta chains sequenced from one sample in a study of blood T cell repertoires in COVID-19. The protocol was immunoSEQ multiplex PCR, while the TCRdb copy is restricted to in-frame clones and leaves out a portion. The repertoire holds around 300,000 clones, with approximately 86% as singletons. Sequences were obtained from peripheral blood. The origin of the receptors is a woman aged 25 to 39 who had recovered from COVID-19.

The chain employs TRBV5-4 and TRBJ1-2, with TRBD1 matching over 7 bases. J was trimmed by 4 bases and V by 0 bases; bases with no gene match: 9. Germline lookup yields CDR1 SGHNT and CDR2 YYREEE (reference sequence). The length of the CDR3 is 16 residues. CDR3 DNA sequence: TGTGCCAGCAGCTTGGCCTTGGCAGGGGGTATCTATGGCTACACCTTC. The encoded protein is CASSLALAGGIYGYTF.

The gene calls are TRBV6-5 and TRBJ1-3, with D possibly being TRBD1 (5 bases). This CDR3 has 15 amino acids. Germline CDR1 is MNHEY and CDR2 is SVGAGI. Trimming took off 5 bases at V and 3 bases at J, with 14 bases between the two ends. For the CDR3, the DNA is TGTGCCAGCAGTAACCAGGGTTTTGATGGAAACACCATATATTTT. This gives the protein CASSNQGFDGNTIYF.

The chain combines TRBV9 with TRBJ2-2; 9 bases agree with TRBD2. Germline V gives CDR1 SGDLS, CDR2 YYNGEE. V gave up 4 bases and J gave up 5 bases; unmatched junction bases: 9. This CDR3 spans 16 amino acids. The CDR3 region is CASSPQGSGRTGELFF. Written as DNA, the CDR3 is TGTGCCAGCAGCCCCCAGGGTAGCGGGAGAACCGGGGAGCTGTTTTTT.

The rearrangement links TRBV9 to TRBJ2-7; tentatively, D is TRBD1 (6 bases). V lost 4 bases, J lost 0 bases, and 11 bases lay in between. The germline CDR1 and CDR2 sequences are SGDLS and YYNGEE. The length of the CDR3 is 14 residues. This CDR3 reads CASSPGDTSYEQYF. CDR3 bases: TGTGCCAGCAGCCCAGGGGACACCTCCTACGAGCAGTACTTC.

V usage is TRBV18 and J usage is TRBJ2-7; D gene unclear. The CDR3 length is 15 residues. Germline CDR1 and CDR2: KGHSH and LQKENI. Deletions cut 0 bases from V and 3 bases from J, with 12 bases between. The CDR3 spells CASSPPSAYGYEQYF. The CDR3 nucleotides read TGTGCCAGCTCACCACCCTCAGCGTACGGCTACGAGCAGTACTTC.

In DNA, the CDR3 is TGTGCCAGCAGTGAAGTTCAGGCGTCTTATACTGAAGCTTTCTTT. Protein: CASSEVQASYTEAFF. The V call is TRBV2, the J call TRBJ1-1; no clear D. The CDR3 is 15 amino acids. Germline CDR1 and CDR2: SNHLY and FYNNEI. V lost 1 base and J 5 bases, leaving 14 bases between the germline ends.

The chain couples TRBV2 to TRBJ2-1; 7 bases map to TRBD2. The CDR3 has 13 residues. CDR1 is SNHLY and CDR2 is FYNNEI in the germline V gene. Losses at the gene ends were 1 base for V and 8 bases for J; bases not matched to a gene: 2. DNA of the CDR3: TGTGCCAGCAGTGAAGGGGCGGGGGATGAGCAGTTCTTC. This sequence encodes CASSEGAGDEQFF. The entire variable domain, with the rest obtained from reference TRBV2 and TRBJ2-1, is as follows: EPEVTQTPSHQVTQMGQEVILRCVPISNHLYFYWYRQILGQKVEFLVSFYNNEISEKSEIFDDQFSVERPDGSNFTLKIRSTKLEDSAMYFCASSEGAGDEQFFGPGTRLTVL.

V and J are TRBV3-1 (or the pseudogene TRBV3-2) and TRBJ2-2, with a tentative D call TRBD2 (6 bases). With 1 base removed from V and 7 bases from J, the gap between germline ends came to 10 bases. CDR1 and CDR2 (germline): LGHDT, YNNKEL (reference sequence). The CDR3 has 14 amino acids. CDR3 region: CASSQVAAGGELFF. CDR3 nucleotide sequence: TGTGCCAGCAGCCAAGTAGCGGCCGGCGGGGAGCTGTTTTTT.

This clone has a single count. The rearrangement links TRBV4-2 to TRBJ2-2; the D gene is possibly TRBD1 (5 bases). V was pared by 0 bases and J by 0 bases, with 8 bases between. Germline V gene lookup returns CDR1 LGHNA and CDR2 YNFKEQ. The length of the CDR3 is 16 residues. CDR3 nucleotide sequence: TGTGCCAGCAGCCAAGAGACAGACTCGAACACCGGGGAGCTGTTTTTT. Its protein is CASSQETDSNTGELFF.

The chain combines TRBV6-5 with TRBJ1-1; D might be TRBD1 (5 bases). Deletions cut 4 bases from V and 0 bases from J, with 15 bases between. Germline CDR1 MNHEY, CDR2 SVGAGI. This CDR3 spans 16 amino acids. CDR3 sequence (DNA): TGTGCCAGCAGTTCTGGAGGCGGGGGAATGAACACTGAAGCTTTCTTT. Its protein is CASSSGGGGMNTEAFF.

The chain recombines TRBV7-6 with TRBJ2-2, with TRBD1 identical over 9 bases. Germline values: CDR1 SGHVS, CDR2 FNYEAQ. The trim removed 6 bases at V and 6 bases at J, leaving 11 bases unmatched. This CDR3 has 16 residues. The DNA for the CDR3 is TGTGCCAGCAGTCGAACAGGGGGCGCGCCCCCCGGGGAGCTGTTTTTT. Translation: CASSRTGGAPPGELFF.

This rearrangement joins TRBV19 to TRBJ2-1; no clear D. Trimming stripped 0 bases from V and 9 bases from J, with 21 bases between. CDR1 and CDR2 from the germline V gene are LNHDA and SQIVND (reference sequence). The CDR3 has 17 amino acids. The CDR3 nucleotides read TGTGCCAGTAGTATAGATTTGGGCGTTCTCTTCAGTGGTGAGCAGTTCTTC. This codes for CASSIDLGVLFSGEQFF.

In this sample, this clone turned up a few times. This chain connects TRBV29-1 to TRBJ2-2; weak D call: TRBD1 (5 bases). The length of the CDR3 is 14 residues. Germline V gene data show CDR1 as SQVTM and CDR2 as ANQGSEA. The V and J ends lost 5 bases and 1 base respectively, with 11 bases between them. The CDR3 loop is CSVQLQGNTGELFF. DNA of the CDR3: TGCAGCGTTCAGTTGCAGGGGAACACCGGGGAGCTGTTTTTT.

The chain uses TRBV27 and TRBJ2-3; D unclear. This CDR3 comprises 14 residues. Germline values: CDR1 MNHEY, CDR2 SMNVEV (reference sequence). The germline V and J ends were trimmed by 5 bases and 0 bases, with 9 bases remaining between them. CDR3 protein: CASSTDLSTDTQYF. Written as DNA, the CDR3 is TGTGCCAGCAGTACAGACCTCAGCACAGATACGCAGTATTTT.

The chain employs TRBV30 and TRBJ1-1, with a possible D match to TRBD1 (6 bases). The CDR3 totals 14 residues. V shed 0 bases and J shed 1 base, with 9 bases lying between them. CDR1 and CDR2 from the germline V gene are GTSNPN and SVGIG (reference sequence). Written as DNA, the CDR3 is TGTGCCTGGAGTGTGTCACAGGGGAACACTGAAGCTTTCTTT. Translated, it gives CAWSVSQGNTEAFF.

The chain uses TRBV25-1 and TRBJ2-7; 10 bases are a match to TRBD1. J lost 2 bases, V lost 5 bases, and 6 bases had no gene match. Germline-derived CDR1 and CDR2 are MGHDK and SYGVNS. The CDR3 covers 15 residues. Here the CDR3 reads CASSLAGTGAYEQYF. The DNA of the CDR3 is TGTGCCAGCAGTCTGGCCGGGACAGGGGCCTACGAGCAGTACTTC.

This clone was observed a handful of times. This chain uses TRBV10-2 with TRBJ1-1; D call uncertain. Germline V CDR1 and CDR2: WSHSY, SAAADI. This CDR3 region has 13 residues. The CDR3 nucleotides read TGCGGAACCCGAGGAGGATGGGCCACTGAAGCTTTCTTT. This gives the protein CGTRGGWATEAFF.

In nucleotides, the CDR3 is TGTGCCAGCAGTCCGAGGGGGACAGGGGCTGGAAACACCATATATTTT. It yields the protein CASSPRGTGAGNTIYF. The chain links TRBV27 to TRBJ1-3; 10 positions agree with TRBD1. With 5 bases clipped from V and 2 bases from J, the junction kept 6 bases outside the gene matches. CDR1 MNHEY and CDR2 SMNVEV come from the germline V gene (reference sequence). The CDR3 consists of 16 residues.

This clone appeared a single time. The chain carries TRBV28 and TRBJ2-2; 9 positions match TRBD1. The CDR3 sequence is 15 residues long. Looked up from germline, CDR1 is MDHEN and CDR2 is SYDVKM. V shed 7 bases, J shed 6 bases, and the junction held 9 bases outside the gene matches. The CDR3 is CASTIGDRDAGELFF. The CDR3 coding sequence is TGTGCCAGCACCATAGGGGACAGGGACGCCGGGGAGCTGTTTTTT.

This chain connects TRBV6-5 to TRBJ2-7; 7 positions match TRBD2. With 5 bases clipped from V and 2 bases from J, the junction kept 3 bases outside the gene matches. The CDR3 loop spans 13 amino acids. Per germline, CDR1 MNHEY and CDR2 SVGAGI. CDR3 sequence (DNA): TGTGCCAGCAGTCGCCGGGGGGCCTACGAGCAGTACTTC. It specifies CASSRRGAYEQYF.

The chain employs TRBV7-9 and TRBJ1-1, with D perhaps TRBD1 (6 bases). Germline assignment: CDR1 SEHNR and CDR2 FQNEAQ (reference sequence). The CDR3 totals 14 residues. V was cut by 5 bases and J by 1 base, with 11 bases left in between. The CDR3: CASSTLQGNTEAFF. The CDR3 DNA follows: TGTGCCAGCAGCACATTACAGGGGAACACTGAAGCTTTCTTT.

The chain has TRBV6-5 and TRBJ1-2; D is undetermined. This CDR3 is 12 amino acids long. Trimming cost V 6 bases and J 5 bases, with 10 bases left between them. The germline V gene has CDR1 MNHEY and CDR2 SVGAGI. The CDR3 sequence: CASRTAVYGYTF. In DNA, the CDR3 is TGTGCCAGCAGGACGGCGGTTTATGGCTACACCTTC.